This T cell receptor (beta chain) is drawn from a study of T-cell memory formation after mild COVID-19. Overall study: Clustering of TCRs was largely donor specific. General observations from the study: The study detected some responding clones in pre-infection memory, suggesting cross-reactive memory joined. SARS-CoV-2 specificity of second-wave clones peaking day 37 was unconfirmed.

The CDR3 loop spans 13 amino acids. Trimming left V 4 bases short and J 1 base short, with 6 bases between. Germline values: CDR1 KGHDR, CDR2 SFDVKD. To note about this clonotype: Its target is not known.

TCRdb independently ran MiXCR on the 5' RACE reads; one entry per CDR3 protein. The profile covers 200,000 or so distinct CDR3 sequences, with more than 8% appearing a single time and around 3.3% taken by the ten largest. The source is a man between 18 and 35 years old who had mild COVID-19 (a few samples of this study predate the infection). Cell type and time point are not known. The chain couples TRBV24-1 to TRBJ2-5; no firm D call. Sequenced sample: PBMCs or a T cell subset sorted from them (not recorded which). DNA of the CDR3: TGTGCCACCAGTGAAATGGGCCAAGAGACCCAGTACTTC. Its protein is CATSEMGQETQYF.